Listed below are T cell receptor beta chains from one sample, sequenced in a study of human T cells and chemical hapten exposure. TCRdb reprocessed the RACE reads via MiXCR and lists one record per CDR3 protein. The sample has around 42,000 distinct CDR3 sequences; approximately 9.6% are singletons. This specimen consisted of whole blood, obtained in connection with sensitization to the hapten diphenylcyclopropenone (DPC). The receptors shown here come from a young woman with alopecia areata. Some clones in this sample may be carry-over from other donors' samples. Each CDR3 is given with its conserved first and last residue. Each record gives: J gene, clone size, D gene, V gene, CDR3 DNA, CDR3 protein. A D gene is named only where the DNA matches it firmly. The size field is filled for only some rows; it gives once, few, many or a size class.

TRBJ1-5,.,.,TRBV20-1,TGCAGTGCTAGAGATGATGGAGGGACAAAGGCGCCCCAGCATTTT,CSARDDGGTKAPQHF
TRBJ1-1,many,.,TRBV6-5,TGTGCCAGCAGTCCGGGTGTGCACACTGAAGCTTTCTTT,CASSPGVHTEAFF
TRBJ2-3,.,TRBD2,TRBV5-1,TGCGCCAGCAGCCAACTAGCGGGGGCGTCAGATACGCAGTATTTT,CASSQLAGASDTQYF
TRBJ2-3,.,.,TRBV30,TGTGCCGGCCATGAGACAGATACGCAGTATTTT,CAGHETDTQYF
TRBJ1-1,many,.,TRBV20-1,TGCAGTGCTAGACGGCAGGGGTCCACTGAAGCTTTCTTT,CSARRQGSTEAFF
TRBJ2-5,.,TRBD1,TRBV29-1,TGCAGCGTTGAAACCGGACAGGTGCCCCAGTACTTC,CSVETGQVPQYF
TRBJ2-1,many,.,TRBV20-1,TGCAGTGCTAGACCAGAGCAGACGTTCTACAATGAGCAGTTCTTC,CSARPEQTFYNEQFF
TRBJ1-1,few,.,TRBV5-4,TGTGCCAGCAGCTTGGCTTGGGCGGCGTCGAACACTGAAGCTTTCTTT,CASSLAWAASNTEAFF
TRBJ1-5,.,.,TRBV7-2,TGTGCCAGCAGCCCCGGCAGGGGTGGCCAGCCCCAGCATTTT,CASSPGRGGQPQHF
TRBJ2-1,many,TRBD2,TRBV4-3,TGCGCCAGCAGCCAAGAGACAGCGGGGGGCTCGCTGTGGGGCAATGAGCAGTTCTTC,CASSQETAGGSLWGNEQFF
TRBJ1-1,few,.,TRBV7-2,TGTGCCAGCAGCTTAGCCGGGGCCCGGGGAGAAGCTTTCTTT,CASSLAGARGEAFF
TRBJ1-1,many,.,TRBV18,TGTGCCAGCTCCTCCGGGACGGTTGAAGCTTTCTTT,CASSSGTVEAFF
TRBJ2-7,few,TRBD1,TRBV9,TGTGCCAGCAGCGTAGGAGCAGGGGGCCAATCCTACGAGCAGTACTTC,CASSVGAGGQSYEQYF
TRBJ2-6,many,.,TRBV28,TGTGCCAGCAGTTTATCTGGGGCCAACGTCCTGACTTTC,CASSLSGANVLTF
TRBJ2-2,.,TRBD2,TRBV12-3/TRBV12-4,TGTGCCAGCAGAGCGGGGGGGACCGGGGAGCTGTTTTTT,CASRAGGTGELFF
TRBJ2-5,.,TRBD1,TRBV7-2,TGTGCCAGCAGCTTAGTATATGGGACAGGGGGAGGAAAGACCCAGTACTTC,CASSLVYGTGGGKTQYF
TRBJ2-7,many,TRBD2,TRBV20-1,TGCAGTGCTAGCCGGCGCCAAGGATCCGATACTAGCGGCTTCTCCTACGAGCAGTACTTC,CSASRRQGSDTSGFSYEQYF
TRBJ2-3,.,.,TRBV5-1,TGCGCCAGCAGCTTCGCTGCCCCAGATACGCAGTATTTT,CASSFAAPDTQYF
TRBJ2-7,many,.,TRBV10-3,TGTGCCATCAGCGATCCGACAGCCCGGGGCTACGAGCAGTACTTC,CAISDPTARGYEQYF
TRBJ1-1,.,.,TRBV28,TGTGCCAGCAGTTTACCCCCGAGTCGAACTTTCTTT,CASSLPPSRTFF
TRBJ2-2,.,TRBD2,TRBV5-1,TGCGCCAGCAGCGTGACTAGCGGGGGGGCCGACACCGGGGAGCTGTTTTTT,CASSVTSGGADTGELFF
TRBJ2-7,many,.,TRBV30,TGTGCCTGGGGCCTAGGGGGATTCACCTCCTACGAGCAGTACTTC,CAWGLGGFTSYEQYF
TRBJ1-2,many,TRBD1,TRBV18,TGTGCCAGCTCACCACGGACAGGGCCTAACTATGGCTACACCTTC,CASSPRTGPNYGYTF
TRBJ2-1,.,.,TRBV7-9,TGTGCCAGCAGCTTAGAGTCGGGCAGGGGAACACCCTACAATGAGCAGTTCTTC,CASSLESGRGTPYNEQFF
TRBJ1-6,many,.,TRBV27,TGTGCCAGGGCCCTTGGGGGGGAGTTTAATTCACCCCTCCACTTT,CARALGGEFNSPLHF
TRBJ2-1,few,TRBD2,TRBV12-3/TRBV12-4,TGTGCCAGCAGTTTGGGCCTAGCGGACCGGAGCTCCTACAATGAGCAGTTCTTC,CASSLGLADRSSYNEQFF
TRBJ2-1,few,.,TRBV11-3,TGTGCCAGCAGCTCGGGACTGTCCCTCGCGGAGCAGTTCTTC,CASSSGLSLAEQFF
TRBJ1-4,.,.,TRBV27,TGTGCCAGCAGCCATTCTTCGGGAGGAAAACTGTTTTTT,CASSHSSGGKLFF